There are a few counts of the clone carrying this T cell receptor (beta chain). These data come from a study of blood T cell repertoires in COVID-19. Study information: Sources were T cells, B-cell-depleted T cells, or PBMCs; the material itself was cDNA or gDNA.

Only in-frame clones appear in the TCRdb table, and some are missing; sequencing was by immunoSEQ multiplex PCR. The repertoire consists of around 120,000 clones, with about 80% occurring once and the leading ten covering roughly 5.6%. CDR3 length: 15 residues. V gave up 6 bases and J gave up 1 base; unmatched junction bases: 6. Germline loops: CDR1 LNHDA, CDR2 SQIVND (reference sequence). The clonotype comes from a man between 65 and 79 years old with acute or convalescent COVID-19. Specimen: peripheral blood. The chain couples TRBV19 to TRBJ1-5; 7 bases agree with TRBD1. The CDR3 bases are TGTGCCAGTAGCTCACAGGGGAGCAGCAATCAGCCCCAGCATTTT. This gives the protein CASSSQGSSNQPQHF.